The 9 T cell receptor beta chains reported below all come from one sample, sequenced in a study of blood T cells in healthy people across ages. Next came a second PCR, run for about 7 to 12 cycles, which used a sample-barcoded 5' primer along with a J-beta primer mix. TCRdb recomputed calls from the 5' RACE reads with MiXCR, one row per CDR3 protein. The table lists roughly 680,000 distinct CDR3 sequences, 52% of them singletons. The sample consisted of blood. These receptor sequences come from a woman over 75 in good health.

The CDR3 bases are TGCAGTGCTGGGCGCCCGGGACCGGGCCTATTTGAGCAGTTCTTC. Translation: CSAGRPGPGLFEQFF. The V gene is TRBV20-1, the J gene TRBJ2-1; D is tentatively TRBD1 or TRBD2 (5 bases each). Trimming pared 5 bases from V and 9 bases from J, leaving 23 bases between. This CDR3 region has 15 residues. Germline V CDR1 and CDR2: DFQATT, SNEGSKA (reference sequence).

In its sample, this clonotype was seen many times. The rearrangement links TRBV5-4 to TRBJ2-1, with TRBD2 identical over 14 bases. This CDR3 is 14 amino acids long. Germline V gene lookup returns CDR1 SGHNT and CDR2 YYREEE (reference sequence). V was clipped by 5 bases and J by 8 bases; unmatched bases: 3. In nucleotides, the CDR3 is TGTGCCAGCAGGGGACTAGCGGGAGAGGATGAGCAGTTCTTC. Translating gives CASRGLAGEDEQFF.

A note on this clonotype: A much larger clone sits a single nucleotide away, making a read error possible. V and J are TRBV12-3 or TRBV12-4 and TRBJ2-5; TRBD2 matches 7 bases. Unmatched junction bases numbered 21, after V lost 5 bases and J lost 3 bases. The CDR3 runs to 19 residues. CDR3 bases: TGTGCCAGCAGTGGTCGCCGCCTGACTATAGCGGGTAGGGAAGAGACCCAGTACTTC. Translating gives CASSGRRLTIAGREETQYF.

V gene TRBV28 combines with J gene TRBJ1-4, with D perhaps matching TRBD1 (5 bases). The CDR3 sequence is 15 residues long. Trimming took off 3 bases at V and 7 bases at J, with 15 bases between the two ends. The germline gives CDR1 MDHEN, CDR2 SYDVKM. The chain's CDR3 is CASSFQRGLSEKLFF. Here the CDR3 DNA reads TGTGCCAGCAGTTTCCAACGGGGGTTGAGTGAAAAACTGTTTTTT.

The rearrangement uses TRBV20-1 and TRBJ2-5; TRBD2 matches 10 bases. Germline trimming cut 3 bases from V and 2 bases from J; bases unmatched to any gene: 6. The CDR3 is made up of 15 amino acids. In germline, CDR1 is DFQATT, CDR2 SNEGSKA (reference sequence). CDR3 sequence reads: CSASGLAGDQETQYF. CDR3 DNA sequence: TGCAGTGCTAGTGGTCTAGCGGGGGATCAAGAGACCCAGTACTTC.

This sequence joins TRBV2 and TRBJ2-5; D call uncertain. The V end lost 0 bases, the J end lost 13 bases, and 21 bases lay between the germline ends. The CDR3 runs to 15 residues. Germline V gene lookup returns CDR1 SNHLY and CDR2 FYNNEI. The CDR3 sequence is CASSEASWQYNERYF. CDR3 nucleotide sequence: TGTGCCAGCAGTGAAGCGAGCTGGCAATACAATGAGCGGTACTTC.

As regards this clonotype: This may be a read error, as it is one base from a much larger clone. The CDR3: CASAKRKETQYF. CDR3 sequence (DNA): TGTGCCAGCGCGAAAAGGAAAGAGACCCAGTACTTC. V and J are TRBV18 and TRBJ2-5, with D uncertain. Trimming pared 8 bases from V and 3 bases from J, leaving 10 bases between. Germline V CDR1 and CDR2: KGHSH, LQKENI. There are 12 residues in the CDR3.

In its sample, this clonotype was seen many times. The rearrangement uses TRBV12-3 or TRBV12-4 and TRBJ2-7; 10 bases align to TRBD1. This CDR3 contains 16 residues. V shed 4 bases, J shed 2 bases, and the junction held 8 bases outside the gene matches. The DNA of the CDR3 is TGTGCCAGCAGTTACATTTCGGGGACAGGGGCCTACGAGCAGTACTTC. Protein product: CASSYISGTGAYEQYF.

This clonotype appeared many times. CDR3 amino acids: CAILQGEGATYNEQFF. CDR3 DNA sequence: TGTGCCATCCTCCAAGGGGAAGGGGCGACCTACAATGAGCAGTTCTTC. The chain is built from TRBV10-3 and TRBJ2-1; D might be TRBD1 (5 bases). CDR1 is ENHRY, CDR2 SYGVKD, per germline. The V end was cut by 8 bases, the J end by 2 bases, with 19 bases between. The CDR3 contains 16 residues.